Below, one TCR beta chain is given with its context. This CDR3 spans 17 amino acids. Germline loops: CDR1 SGHNT, CDR2 YYREEE (reference sequence). The V and J ends lost 2 bases and 5 bases, in that order; junction bases with no gene match: 10. In the original analysis: By means of reference gene primer amplification, nucleated cell counts were estimated. Assay: immunoSEQ multiplex PCR; the TCRdb copy retains only in-frame clones and omits some. V, J and clone size reflect that table, while D and trimming were determined from the DNA. The table has fewer than 150,000 clones, more than 80% seen once. These data originate in a study of blood T cell repertoires in COVID-19. For the study at large: From the United States, Italy and Spain came samples of acute and convalescent COVID-19. PBMCs, B-cell-depleted T cells, or T cells provided the cDNA or gDNA that made up the material.

Sequencing input: peripheral blood. This TCR was sampled from a woman of 80 years or more in a cohort sampled during active or convalescent COVID-19. V and J are TRBV5-4 and TRBJ2-2, with 9 nucleotides matching TRBD1. DNA for the CDR3: TGTGCCAGCAGCTTAAGTCTTGAGACAGGGGGAACCGGGGAGCTGTTTTTT. It codes for CASSLSLETGGTGELFF.